The 21 T cell receptor beta chains in this list originate from one sample, sequenced in a study of blood T cell repertoires in COVID-19. Some clones are missing from TCRdb's copy, which holds only in-frame ones; the method was immunoSEQ multiplex PCR. Of approximately 100,000 clones listed, roughly 89% are singletons. The sequenced material came from peripheral blood. These receptor sequences come from a human donor with COVID-19, enrolled during active disease. The donor label of this sample is uncertain.

V and J are TRBV6-4 and TRBJ1-2, with D possibly being TRBD1 (6 bases). V lost 0 bases, J lost 8 bases, and 19 bases lay in between. The CDR3 runs 16 residues. Germline lookup yields CDR1 MRHNA and CDR2 SNTAGT. As DNA, the CDR3 is TGTGCCAGCAGTGACTCGATTAACAGGGAAATCTCCGGCTACACCTTC. Translation: CASSDSINREISGYTF.

This sequence joins TRBV5-4 and TRBJ2-1; perhaps TRBD2 as D (7 bases). Germline CDR1 and CDR2: SGHNT and YYREEE (reference sequence). V lost 1 base and J lost 2, with 13 bases in between. The CDR3 totals 16 residues. In nucleotides, the CDR3 is TGTGCCAGCAGCTTGAGTGGGAGGGGGACCTACAATGAGCAGTTCTTC. Protein: CASSLSGRGTYNEQFF.

The V gene is TRBV18, the J gene TRBJ2-7; 7 bases are shared with TRBD2. V gave up 4 bases and J gave up 4 bases; unmatched junction bases: 4. Germline V CDR1 and CDR2: KGHSH, LQKENI. The CDR3 length is 13 residues. CDR3 nucleotides: TGTGCCAGCTCACTGGCGGGGGAATACGAGCAGTACTTC. It translates to CASSLAGEYEQYF.

The rearrangement joins TRBV14 to TRBJ1-1; D not resolved. The CDR3 contains 14 residues. The germline V gene has CDR1 SGHDN and CDR2 FVKESK. V dropped 2 bases and J dropped 4 bases, with 11 bases sitting between them. CDR3 loop: CASSQNLQSTEAFF. Written as DNA, the CDR3 is TGTGCCAGCAGCCAAAACCTACAGAGCACTGAAGCTTTCTTT.

The V gene is TRBV5-1, the J gene TRBJ2-5, with D possibly TRBD1 on 5 matching bases. Trimming cost V 3 bases and J 0 bases, with 6 bases left between them. Per the germline V gene, CDR1 is SGHRS and CDR2 is YFSETQ. The CDR3 consists of 13 residues. The CDR3 is CASSWGNQETQYF. The CDR3 DNA reads as TGCGCCAGCAGCTGGGGCAACCAAGAGACCCAGTACTTC.

V and J are TRBV4-1 and TRBJ1-1, with no clear D. The germline V gene encodes CDR1 MGHRA and CDR2 YSYEKL. The length of the CDR3 is 13 residues. Deletions cut 5 bases from V and 5 bases from J, with 12 bases between. The CDR3 bases are TGCGCCAGCAGCGATCGAGAATCGACTGAAGCTTTCTTT. Protein sequence: CASSDRESTEAFF.

This clone was seen just once. The chain is built from TRBV7-9 and TRBJ1-1; TRBD1 aligns across 7 bases. The V and J ends lost 5 bases and 7 bases, in that order; junction bases with no gene match: 7. The CDR3 loop spans 13 amino acids. Germline loops: CDR1 SEHNR, CDR2 FQNEAQ (reference sequence). As DNA, the CDR3 is TGTGCCAGCAGCACTTCCGGGACAGATGAAGCTTTCTTT. This gives the protein CASSTSGTDEAFF. Together with reference TRBV7-9 and TRBJ1-1, the CDR3 gives the full variable domain: DTGVSQNPRHKITKRGQNVTFRCDPISEHNRLYWYRQTLGQGPEFLTYFQNEAQLEKSRLLSDRFSAERPKGSFSTLEIQRTEQGDSAMYLCASSTSGTDEAFFGQGTRLTVV.

The rearrangement links TRBV24-1 to TRBJ2-7, with 7 bases lining up with TRBD1. CDR1 and CDR2 from the germline V gene are KGHDR and SFDVKD. J gave up 6 bases and V 7 bases, and 8 bases lay outside the gene matches. This CDR3 comprises 13 residues. The DNA of the CDR3 is TGTGCCACCAGCCGACAGGGTGGTGTCGAGCAGTACTTC. It is translated as CATSRQGGVEQYF.

As to this clone: The junction departs from the called germline gene at one end, perhaps through a read error. The chain recombines TRBV5-6 with TRBJ2-2; the match to TRBD2 covers 9 bases. Germline V gives CDR1 SGHDT, CDR2 YYEEEE. The CDR3 is made up of 15 amino acids. CDR3 residues: CASRVTSGPTEELFF. The CDR3 DNA is TGTGCCAGCAGGGTTACTAGCGGGCCCACCGAGGAGCTGTTTTTT.

The chain has TRBV28 and TRBJ2-1; 10 nucleotides match TRBD1. Per germline, CDR1 MDHEN and CDR2 SYDVKM. Germline trimming cut 5 bases from V and 5 bases from J; bases unmatched to any gene: 6. This CDR3 comprises 15 residues. The CDR3 DNA follows: TGTGCCAGCAGTGCCCCGGGACAGGGGAACAATGAGCAGTTCTTC. Its translation: CASSAPGQGNNEQFF.

With regard to this clone: The junction differs from germline at one of its ends, possibly a read error. V gene TRBV10-3 combines with J gene TRBJ2-3, with a tentative D call TRBD2 (5 bases). The CDR3 loop spans 16 amino acids. CDR1 and CDR2 (germline): ENHRY, SYGVKD. The CDR3 bases are TGTGCCCTCAGCGCTAGCAGTCCCCCTCGCACAGATACGCAGTATTTT. This sequence encodes CALSASSPPRTDTQYF.

This sequence joins TRBV19 and TRBJ2-7, with D hard to call. The germline V gene has CDR1 LNHDA and CDR2 SQIVND (reference sequence). The CDR3 sequence is 14 residues long. V dropped 0 bases and J dropped 0 bases, with 6 bases sitting between them. In DNA, the CDR3 is TGTGCCAGTAGTATAGATTTCTACTCCTACGAGCAGTACTTC. Amino acids: CASSIDFYSYEQYF.

The sample holds a few counts of this clone. The rearrangement joins TRBV27 to TRBJ1-1; 7 nucleotides match TRBD1. CDR1 MNHEY and CDR2 SMNVEV come from the germline V gene (reference sequence). V lost 2 bases to trimming and J lost 10 bases; unmatched junction nucleotides: 4. The CDR3 consists of 12 residues. The DNA for the CDR3 is TGTGCCAGCAGTTTAGAGGGGGCTCCAGCTTTCTTT. This translates into CASSLEGAPAFF.

This clone is a singleton in its sample. This rearrangement joins TRBV27 to TRBJ2-7, with 7 bases lining up with TRBD2. Germline V gives CDR1 MNHEY, CDR2 SMNVEV (reference sequence). V lost 0 bases to trimming and J lost 3 bases; unmatched junction nucleotides: 8. The CDR3 extends over 16 amino acids. The CDR3 loop is CASSLSVGGENYEQYF. CDR3 DNA: TGTGCCAGCAGTTTATCGGTGGGAGGGGAGAACTACGAGCAGTACTTC.

The rearrangement uses TRBV5-1 and TRBJ2-2; 9 positions agree with TRBD1. In germline, CDR1 is SGHRS, CDR2 YFSETQ. The CDR3 consists of 15 residues. The junction had 3 bases not matched to a gene; V was cut back by 0 bases and J by 6 bases. The CDR3 reads CASSLDRGRSGELFF. CDR3 coding DNA: TGCGCCAGCAGCTTGGACAGGGGGCGGTCCGGGGAGCTGTTTTTT.

The gene calls are TRBV28 and TRBJ2-2; 7 bases line up with TRBD1. The CDR3 sequence is 14 residues long. The V gene end was trimmed by 8 bases and the J gene end by 0 bases; junction bases not matched to a gene: 3. Per the germline V gene, CDR1 is MDHEN and CDR2 is SYDVKM. The CDR3 loop is CASGRGSNTGELFF. In nucleotides, the CDR3 is TGTGCCAGCGGCAGGGGGTCGAACACCGGGGAGCTGTTTTTT.

The chain uses TRBV9 and TRBJ2-3, with D unresolved. CDR1 SGDLS and CDR2 YYNGEE come from the germline V gene. Trimming removed 0 bases from V and 1 base from J, with 9 bases in between. The CDR3 spans 15 residues. The CDR3 reads CASSVAGMGTDTQYF. The CDR3 DNA reads TGTGCCAGCAGCGTAGCTGGCATGGGCACAGATACGCAGTATTTT.

The rearrangement joins TRBV5-5 to TRBJ1-1, with TRBD1 as a possible D gene (5 bases). Trimming removed 1 base from V and 10 bases from J, with 8 bases in between. The CDR3 covers 11 residues. The germline V gene encodes CDR1 SGHKS and CDR2 YYEKEE (reference sequence). Here the CDR3 DNA reads TGTGCCAGCAGCTTGCAGGGTCGAGCTTTCTTT. This sequence encodes CASSLQGRAFF.

V gene TRBV7-9 combines with J gene TRBJ1-1; D unclear. The CDR3 spans 13 residues. The germline V gene has CDR1 SEHNR and CDR2 FQNEAQ (reference sequence). V lost 3 bases to trimming and J lost 1 base, with 6 bases between them. In DNA, the CDR3 is TGTGCCAGCAGCTTTGGCGGGAACACTGAAGCTTTCTTT. Amino acid sequence: CASSFGGNTEAFF.

The J gene is TRBJ1-4, the V gene TRBV3-1 (or the pseudogene TRBV3-2); 8 positions agree with TRBD1. This CDR3 spans 15 amino acids. From germline, CDR1 is LGHDT and CDR2 YNNKEL (reference sequence). Trimming took 4 bases from V and 7 from J; bases not matched to a gene: 8. This CDR3 is CASSPPGGAGEKLFF. CDR3 nucleotides: TGTGCCAGCAGCCCCCCAGGGGGCGCCGGTGAAAAACTGTTTTTT.

This clone occurred a few times. This chain uses TRBV7-9 with TRBJ1-1; D remains ambiguous. The CDR3 spans 13 residues. The germline gives CDR1 SEHNR, CDR2 FQNEAQ (reference sequence). V was pared by 1 base and J by 1 base, with 4 bases between. The CDR3 bases are TGTGCCAGCAGCTTAGGACAGAACACTGAAGCTTTCTTT. Translation gives CASSLGQNTEAFF.